This TCR beta chain originates from a study of T-cell reconstitution after alpha-beta-depleted transplantation in children. Study conclusions and caveats: T-cell counts and diversity at one year following transplant were attributed mainly to newly produced T cells.

Unique molecular identifiers were incorporated when the TCRbeta library was constructed. MiXCR, run by TCRdb on the PCR reads, gives a single entry per CDR3 protein. The sample lists nearly 350,000 distinct CDR3 sequences; 15% to 20% were seen once. The CDR3 extends over 13 amino acids. Trimming left V 0 bases short and J 9 bases short, with 9 bases between. Germline V gene sequence: CDR1 PRHDT, CDR2 FYEKMQ (reference sequence). On this clonotype itself: Its specificity is not known.

Sample: PBMCs, mostly from graft donor cells, taken 360 days after TCRalphabeta/CD19-depleted stem cell transplant. This clonotype was sampled from a male patient aged 2 to 10 who had a stem cell transplant for acute lymphoblastic leukemia, so the T cells may come from the graft donor. The chain uses TRBV13 and TRBJ2-1; D unclear. The CDR3 DNA reads TGTGCCAGCAGCTTAGGCCGCGTTCTTGAGCAGTTCTTC. Residues: CASSLGRVLEQFF.